This T cell receptor beta chain appears in the sequencing data of a study of T cell changes during pregnancy in multiple sclerosis. The germline CDR1 and CDR2 sequences are SGHTA and FQGNSA. Trimming shortened V by 5 bases and J by 4 bases, and 17 bases separated the two germline ends. The CDR3 has 15 residues. The table came from immunoSEQ multiplex PCR; TCRdb's copy has only in-frame clones and leaves some out. The sample has 20,000 to 25,000 clones, roughly nine tenths seen once. This receptor was obtained from a female donor in good health, enrolled as a control in a pregnancy study. Specimen: CD4+ T cells from peripheral blood mononuclear cells, collected in the third trimester of pregnancy. The gene calls are TRBV7-2 and TRBJ2-5; D remains ambiguous. The DNA for the CDR3 is TGTGCCAGCAGCCCTCATCAATTGCTGGCAGAGACCCAGTACTTC. It is translated as CASSPHQLLAETQYF.